The table lists the clone carrying this T cell receptor beta chain with many counts. Antigen specificity is unknown. A much larger clone lies one base from this, so it may be a read error. Sorted libraries were derived from approximately 1 million CD4+ or CD8+ T cells. This sample was included in a study of neurological immune-mediated disorders. General observations from the study: CDR3 amino acid sequences of expanded clones were not shared across subjects, a result suggesting private repertoires in all groups.

A 10-nucleotide random UMI tagged transcripts in template-switch 5'RACE cDNA synthesis. Whenever a sequencing run was performed, it yielded over 180 million TCR-beta sequences from 15-18 subjects. TCRdb reprocessed the 5' RACE reads via MiXCR and lists one record per CDR3 protein. There are fewer than 20,000 distinct CDR3 sequences in the sample; 13% to 15% occur only once, and 7.8% lies in the top ten. Germline CDR1 is LGHDT and CDR2 is YNNKEL (reference sequence). The CDR3 sequence is 17 residues long. The V gene lost 1 base and the J gene lost 2 bases, with 14 bases spanning the gap. The clonotype comes from a woman between 55 and 75 years old with HTLV-1-associated myelopathy (HAM/TSP). V and J are TRBV3-1 and TRBJ2-2, with D tentatively TRBD2 (7 bases). Sequenced: CD4+ T cells from blood. The CDR3 DNA follows: TGTGCCAGCAGCCAAGTGAAAGGGGGGGTCAACACCGGGGAGCTGTTTTTT. It is translated as CASSQVKGGVNTGELFF.